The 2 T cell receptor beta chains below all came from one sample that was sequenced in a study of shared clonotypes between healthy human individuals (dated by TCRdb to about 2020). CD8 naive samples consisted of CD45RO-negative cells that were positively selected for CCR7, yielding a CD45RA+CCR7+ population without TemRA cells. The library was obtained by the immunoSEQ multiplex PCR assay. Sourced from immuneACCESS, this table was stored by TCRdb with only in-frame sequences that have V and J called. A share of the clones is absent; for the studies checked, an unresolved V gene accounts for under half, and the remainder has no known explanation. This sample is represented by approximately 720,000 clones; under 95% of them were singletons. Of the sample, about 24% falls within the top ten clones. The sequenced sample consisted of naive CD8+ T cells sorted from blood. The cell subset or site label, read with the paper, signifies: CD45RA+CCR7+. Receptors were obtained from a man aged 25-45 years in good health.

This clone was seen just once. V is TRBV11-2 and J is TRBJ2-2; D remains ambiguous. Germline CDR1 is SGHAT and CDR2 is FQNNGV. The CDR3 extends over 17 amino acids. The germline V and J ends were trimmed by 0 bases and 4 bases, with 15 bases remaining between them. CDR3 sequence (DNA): TGTGCCAGCAGCTTAGATACATTCGGGTTTGGCACCGGGGAGCTGTTTTTT. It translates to CASSLDTFGFGTGELFF.

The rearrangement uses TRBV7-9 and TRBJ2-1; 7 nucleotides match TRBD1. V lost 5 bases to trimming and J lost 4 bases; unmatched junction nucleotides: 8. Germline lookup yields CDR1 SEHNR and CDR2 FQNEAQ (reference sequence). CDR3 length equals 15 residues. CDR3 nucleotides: TGTGCCAGCAGCGGGGACCGGGACAGATACAATGAGCAGTTCTTC. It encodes CASSGDRDRYNEQFF.